This T cell receptor (beta chain) was identified during a study of cytomegalovirus exposure and HLA in healthy donors. The study ran its PCR with 60 Vbeta and 13 Jbeta primers. Libraries were prepared by immunoSEQ multiplex PCR; TCRdb keeps only in-frame clonotypes and omits some of them. The sample records under 130,000 clones, about 77% being singletons. The CDR3 runs to 20 residues. Germline V gene lookup returns CDR1 SGHDN and CDR2 FVKESK. The ends lost 4 bases at V and 2 bases at J; junction bases unmatched: 11. A few counts support this clone. The source material was PBMCs. V gene TRBV14 combines with J gene TRBJ2-1; 16 nucleotides line up with TRBD2. This receptor was taken from a woman aged 18-29 years in good health and CMV-seropositive. The CDR3, as DNA: TGTGCCAGCAGCCCATACAAGGGACTAGCGGGAGGGCCGACCTACAATGAGCAGTTCTTC. As protein: CASSPYKGLAGGPTYNEQFF.